This T cell receptor beta chain was observed in a study of regulatory T cells in long-lasting Graves disease. The CDR3 is 17 amino acids. J was trimmed by 2 bases and V by 6 bases; bases with no gene match: 8. Germline V gene lookup returns CDR1 SGHRS and CDR2 YFSETQ. Time point: newly diagnosed GD, antithyroid drugs for less than 3 months. TCR sequences were obtained from RNA taken from PBMCs. This clonotype was picked up a small number of times. Sequencing libraries for TCR beta were prepared with iRepertoire HTBI primers and Arm-PCR of CDR3 regions. TCRdb analysed the multiplex PCR reads with MiXCR anew, one entry per CDR3 protein. The sample has about 450,000 distinct CDR3 sequences; over 15% are singletons. These data were also reused for a study on T cells in Graves' hyperthyroidism and ophthalmopathy.

The source of this sequence is a woman aged 25 to 45 with Graves disease. Material: peripheral blood mononuclear cells (PBMCs), obtained at new diagnosis, from a patient treated with antithyroid drugs. The chain uses TRBV5-1 and TRBJ2-3, with 14 bases lining up with TRBD2. The CDR3 reads CASTPRGLAGVTDTQYF. The CDR3 coding sequence is TGCGCCAGCACCCCTAGGGGACTAGCGGGAGTCACAGATACGCAGTATTTT.